This T cell receptor (beta chain) emerged from a study of radiotherapy plus CTLA-4 blockade in lung cancer. On the study more broadly: Objective responses were documented in over 15% of patients, with disease control in around 31%.

The protocol was immunoSEQ multiplex PCR, while the TCRdb copy is restricted to in-frame clones and leaves out a portion. The repertoire holds more than 55,000 clones, more than 60% seen once, with 3.5% to 4.5% in the top ten. V gave up 7 bases and J gave up 6 bases, with 18 bases separating them. Germline loops: CDR1 LNHDA, CDR2 SQIVND (reference sequence). The CDR3 is 15 residues long. This chain connects TRBV19 to TRBJ1-4; tentatively, D is TRBD1 (5 bases). The clonotype originates from a human donor with non-small cell lung cancer who had a partial response to radiotherapy plus ipilimumab. The material sequenced was peripheral blood, taken from a patient treated with radiotherapy plus ipilimumab. Here the CDR3 DNA reads TGTGCCAGTATCGGCAGGGCCTGGGGTGATGAAAAACTGTTTTTT. Protein product: CASIGRAWGDEKLFF.